The clone carrying this T cell receptor beta chain was seen a handful of times. This CDR3 spans 17 amino acids. This specimen belongs to a study of identical twins. MiXCR was run by TCRdb on the 5' RACE reads, yielding one entry per CDR3 protein. This table holds 1.5 million to 2 million distinct CDR3 sequences, less than 40% found once. Sequences were obtained from cord blood. This chain uses TRBV21-1 with TRBJ2-3; TRBD2 is the table's D call, not checked against the DNA. TRBV21-1 is a recognized pseudogene. The TCR originated in a newborn girl in good health. The DNA of the CDR3 is TGTGCCAGCAGCAAAGAACGGGGGACTAGCGACACAGATACGCAGTATTTT. Translation gives CASSKERGTSDTDTQYF.